A single sample gave rise to the 15 T cell receptor beta chains below, sequenced in a study of T-cell reconstitution after alpha-beta-depleted transplantation in children. Construction of the TCRbeta library involved unique molecular identifiers. MiXCR was run by TCRdb on the PCR reads, yielding one entry per CDR3 protein. The sample carries approximately 98,000 distinct CDR3 sequences, about 6.5% recorded once. The sequences come from PBMCs, mostly from graft donor cells, collected 360 days after TCRalphabeta/CD19-depleted stem cell transplant. The receptors originated from a male patient under 10 years old who had a stem cell transplant for acute lymphoblastic leukemia, so the T cells may come from the graft donor.

This clonotype was detected only a few times. The V gene is TRBV9, the J gene TRBJ2-2; D possibly uses TRBD1 or TRBD2 (5 bases each). The germline V gene encodes CDR1 SGDLS and CDR2 YYNGEE. V was cut by 4 bases and J by 1 base, with 8 bases left in between. The CDR3 covers 14 residues. The DNA of the CDR3 is TGTGCCAGCAGCCAGAGGGGGAACACCGGGGAGCTGTTTTTT. Translation gives CASSQRGNTGELFF.

This clonotype showed up many times. V is TRBV18 and J is TRBJ2-7, with D perhaps being TRBD1 or TRBD2 (5 bases each). Trimming pared 3 bases from V and 4 bases from J, leaving 16 bases between. This CDR3 spans 15 amino acids. Per germline, CDR1 KGHSH and CDR2 LQKENI. CDR3 in amino acids: CASSPWDRQGYEQYF. DNA of the CDR3: TGTGCCAGCTCACCCTGGGACCGCCAGGGTTACGAGCAGTACTTC. Looking up the rest from reference TRBV18 and TRBJ2-7 gives the full variable domain: NAGVMQNPRHLVRRRGQEARLRCSPMKGHSHVYWYRQLPEEGLKFMVYLQKENIIDESGMPKERFSAEFPKEGPSILRIQQVVRGDSAAYFCASSPWDRQGYEQYFGPGTRLTVT.

This clonotype was observed many times. This chain joins TRBV3-1 and TRBJ2-1, with unresolved D. The CDR3 extends over 14 amino acids. CDR1 is LGHDT and CDR2 is YNNKEL in the germline V gene (reference sequence). Trimming left V 1 base short and J 7 bases short, with 11 bases between. The CDR3 nucleotides are TGTGCCAGCAGCCAAGGGACCCCAGCAAATGAGCAGTTCTTC. Translating it yields CASSQGTPANEQFF.

At least ten counts were recorded for this clonotype. The chain is built from TRBV7-6 and TRBJ1-2, with 7 bases aligning to TRBD1. Germline trimming cut 3 bases from V and 0 bases from J; bases unmatched to any gene: 7. Germline V CDR1 and CDR2: SGHVS, FNYEAQ. The CDR3 has 16 residues. The CDR3 sequence is CASSFRTGHPNYGYTF. CDR3 in DNA: TGTGCCAGCAGCTTTCGGACAGGCCACCCTAACTATGGCTACACCTTC.

This clonotype was counted at least ten times. The genes are TRBV12-3 or TRBV12-4 and TRBJ2-7; tentatively, D is TRBD2 (5 bases). Trimming took 2 bases from V and 9 from J, leaving 11 bases between them. The CDR3 sequence is 12 residues long. CDR3 nucleotide sequence: TGTGCCAGCAGTTTATCGTCCCGGGGGCAGTACTTC. It codes for CASSLSSRGQYF.

The J gene is TRBJ2-3, the V gene TRBV4-2; D is perhaps TRBD1 or TRBD2 (5 bases each). The CDR3 extends over 16 amino acids. Trimming took off 3 bases at V and 6 bases at J, with 19 bases between the two ends. Germline V gene lookup returns CDR1 LGHNA and CDR2 YNFKEQ. For the CDR3, the DNA is TGTGCCAGCAGCCAGGGGACCGGCAGGGAATTCGATACGCAGTATTTT. Its protein product is CASSQGTGREFDTQYF.

This chain connects TRBV20-1 to TRBJ2-1; a possible D gene is TRBD2 (6 bases). The germline V gene has CDR1 DFQATT and CDR2 SNEGSKA (reference sequence). V was clipped by 8 bases and J by 2 bases, with 13 bases between them. This CDR3 has 13 amino acids. The CDR3 protein is CSSPGDAYNEQFF. The DNA of the CDR3 is TGCAGTTCCCCGGGGGACGCCTACAATGAGCAGTTCTTC.

This clonotype was seen many times. The chain links TRBV6-5 to TRBJ2-5; either TRBD1 or TRBD2 may supply D (5 bases each). The CDR3 contains 16 residues. Trimming pared 0 bases from V and 5 bases from J, leaving 16 bases between. From germline, CDR1 is MNHEY and CDR2 SVGAGI. The CDR3 loop is CASSYSTGAQWETQYF. The CDR3 bases are TGTGCCAGCAGTTACTCGACCGGGGCTCAATGGGAGACCCAGTACTTC.

This chain joins TRBV6-6 and TRBJ2-1; 9 nucleotides line up with TRBD2. This CDR3 region has 13 residues. The V gene's germline CDR1 is MNHNY and CDR2 SVGAGI (reference sequence). V lost 7 bases and J lost 3; bases outside the gene matches: 1. Here the CDR3 reads CASTAGGYNEQFF. The CDR3 DNA reads as TGTGCCAGCACAGCGGGGGGCTACAATGAGCAGTTCTTC.

This sequence joins TRBV9 and TRBJ2-2; D uncertain. Germline-derived CDR1 and CDR2 are SGDLS and YYNGEE. V was pared by 0 bases and J by 4 bases, with 13 bases between. CDR3 length equals 16 residues. The CDR3: CASSVGSGPLTGELFF. CDR3 DNA: TGTGCCAGCAGCGTAGGGTCTGGGCCCCTCACCGGGGAGCTGTTTTTT.

This clonotype has ten or more counts. V gene TRBV27 combines with J gene TRBJ2-3, with D uncertain. This CDR3 comprises 13 residues. CDR1 is MNHEY, CDR2 SMNVEV, per germline (reference sequence). With 0 bases removed from V and 1 base from J, the gap between germline ends came to 2 bases. CDR3 sequence: CASSLSRTDTQYF. The CDR3 DNA reads TGTGCCAGCAGTTTATCTCGCACAGATACGCAGTATTTT.

This clonotype was recorded a few times. The V gene is TRBV7-9, the J gene TRBJ2-1; D not certain. CDR3 length: 15 residues. Germline assignment: CDR1 SEHNR and CDR2 FQNEAQ (reference sequence). With 2 bases removed from V and 5 bases from J, the gap between germline ends came to 13 bases. CDR3 DNA sequence: TGTGCCAGCAGCTTACTTGACCTGGGTGACAATGAGCAGTTCTTC. This sequence encodes CASSLLDLGDNEQFF.

This clonotype was recorded at least ten times. The chain joins TRBV28 to TRBJ1-5; D is ambiguous. Germline CDR1 MDHEN, CDR2 SYDVKM. This CDR3 comprises 13 residues. Trimming pared 7 bases from V and 0 bases from J, leaving 7 bases between. The CDR3 loop is CASNVHSNQPQHF. The DNA of the CDR3 is TGTGCCAGCAACGTCCATAGCAATCAGCCCCAGCATTTT.

This clonotype was seen many times. The V call is TRBV11-2, the J call TRBJ2-3, with TRBD1 as a possible D gene (6 bases). CDR1 SGHAT and CDR2 FQNNGV come from the germline V gene. The CDR3 consists of 15 residues. The V end was cut by 1 base, the J end by 4 bases, with 12 bases between. CDR3 sequence (DNA): TGTGCCAGCAGCTTAGTGGACAGCCTTTCAGATACGCAGTATTTT. The encoded protein is CASSLVDSLSDTQYF.

This clonotype was detected ten times or more. The rearrangement uses TRBV5-1 and TRBJ2-1; D unclear. The CDR3 extends over 12 amino acids. V lost 4 bases to trimming and J lost 9 bases, with 11 bases between them. Germline CDR1 and CDR2: SGHRS and YFSETQ. The CDR3 sequence is CASSLTSREQFF. DNA of the CDR3: TGCGCCAGCAGCCTCACGTCCCGTGAGCAGTTCTTC.